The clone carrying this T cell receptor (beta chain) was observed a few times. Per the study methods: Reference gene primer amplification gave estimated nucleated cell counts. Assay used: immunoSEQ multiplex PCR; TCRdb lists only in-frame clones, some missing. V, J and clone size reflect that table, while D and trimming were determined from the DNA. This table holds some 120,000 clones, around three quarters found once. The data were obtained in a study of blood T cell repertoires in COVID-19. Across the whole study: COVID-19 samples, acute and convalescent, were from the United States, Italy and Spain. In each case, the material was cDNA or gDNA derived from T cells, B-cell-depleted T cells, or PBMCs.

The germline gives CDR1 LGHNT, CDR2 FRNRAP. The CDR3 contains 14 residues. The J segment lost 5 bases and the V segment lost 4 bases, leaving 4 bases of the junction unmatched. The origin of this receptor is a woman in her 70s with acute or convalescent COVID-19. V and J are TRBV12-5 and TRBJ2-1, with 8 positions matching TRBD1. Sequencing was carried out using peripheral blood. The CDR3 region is CASGSWTGNNEQFF. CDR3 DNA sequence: TGTGCTAGTGGTTCATGGACAGGGAACAATGAGCAGTTCTTC.